The next 9 T cell receptor beta chains were all read from a single sample in a study of blood T cell repertoires in COVID-19. Data came from immunoSEQ multiplex PCR; TCRdb stores just in-frame clones and leaves some out. The sample holds around 130,000 clones, approximately 84% seen once. Sequences were obtained from peripheral blood. All receptors come from a man aged 55 to 70 with acute or convalescent COVID-19.

This rearrangement joins TRBV27 to TRBJ1-1; TRBD1 matches at 12 bases. This CDR3 region has 15 residues. Unmatched junction bases numbered 5, after V lost 8 bases and J lost 1 base. CDR1 is MNHEY, CDR2 SMNVEV, per germline (reference sequence). CDR3 residues: CASRDRGLQNTEAFF. CDR3 coding DNA: TGTGCCAGCCGGGACAGGGGGCTACAGAACACTGAAGCTTTCTTT.

The chain combines TRBV29-1 with TRBJ2-5, with 8 bases aligning to TRBD1. The CDR3 runs to 12 residues. Germline V gene data show CDR1 as SQVTM and CDR2 as ANQGSEA. J lost 5 bases, V lost 5 bases, and 4 bases had no gene match. In DNA form, the CDR3 reads TGCAGCGTTAGGACAGGGTTCGAGACCCAGTACTTC. Translated, it gives CSVRTGFETQYF.

The chain recombines TRBV7-9 with TRBJ1-1; D is unclear. Germline V CDR1 and CDR2: SEHNR, FQNEAQ (reference sequence). This CDR3 contains 13 residues. V shed 6 bases and J shed 1 base, with 9 bases lying between them. CDR3 sequence reads: CASSAVRNTEAFF. The DNA of the CDR3 is TGTGCCAGCAGTGCAGTCAGGAACACTGAAGCTTTCTTT.

The V gene is TRBV5-1, the J gene TRBJ1-1, with D perhaps TRBD1 (6 bases). V was pared by 4 bases and J by 0 bases, with 7 bases between. The CDR3 is made up of 13 amino acids. Germline CDR1 SGHRS, CDR2 YFSETQ. The CDR3 DNA reads as TGCGCCAGCAGCGGGGACATGAACACTGAAGCTTTCTTT. Translated: CASSGDMNTEAFF.

The V call is TRBV6-6, the J call TRBJ1-4; maybe TRBD1 (6 bases). Trimming took off 6 bases at V and 4 bases at J, with 18 bases between the two ends. CDR1 and CDR2 from the germline V gene are MNHNY and SVGAGI (reference sequence). The CDR3 is 16 residues long. The CDR3 spells CASSLTSGQFNEKLFF. The CDR3 bases are TGTGCCAGCAGCCTTACCTCCGGACAGTTTAATGAAAAACTGTTTTTT.

The gene calls are TRBV5-1 and TRBJ2-7; TRBD2 matches at 8 bases. The ends lost 7 bases at V and 9 bases at J; junction bases unmatched: 15. The CDR3 length is 14 residues. CDR1 SGHRS and CDR2 YFSETQ come from the germline V gene. CDR3 protein: CASGQGSGSLGQYF. Written as DNA, the CDR3 is TGCGCCAGCGGGCAGGGAAGCGGGAGTCTTGGGCAGTACTTC.

This clone has only one observation. The rearrangement links TRBV2 to TRBJ1-5; D unclear. Germline V gene sequence: CDR1 SNHLY, CDR2 FYNNEI. Between the trimmed V and J ends, which lost 3 bases and 7 bases, there was a span of 13 bases. This CDR3 is built from 14 residues. DNA for the CDR3: TGTGCCAGCAGTGAGGTCTCCGGTCTGCAGCCCCAGCATTTT. It encodes CASSEVSGLQPQHF.

The rearrangement joins TRBV21-1 to TRBJ2-7; the table names TRBD2, a call not compared with the DNA. TRBV21-1 represents a pseudogene. The CDR3 extends over 14 amino acids. CDR3 bases: TGTGCCAGCATAGAAACTAGCGGGACGTGCGAGCAGTACTTC. This encodes CASIETSGTCEQYF.

This clone occurred once. This rearrangement joins TRBV10-3 to TRBJ2-2, with 7 nucleotides matching TRBD1. Germline V lookup: CDR1 ENHRY, CDR2 SYGVKD. J gave up 4 bases and V 4 bases, and 6 bases lay outside the gene matches. This CDR3 is built from 15 residues. CDR3 residues: CAISVNRGGTGELFF. The CDR3 DNA follows: TGTGCCATCAGTGTTAACAGGGGTGGCACCGGGGAGCTGTTTTTT.